The rows below give T cell receptor beta chains drawn from one sample of a study of tumor and adjacent non-tumor tissue in lung cancer. MiXCR, run by TCRdb on the multiplex PCR reads, gives a single entry per CDR3 protein. In the table there are 200,000 or so distinct CDR3 sequences, about two thirds of which are singletons. Specimen: lung tumor tissue. The receptors were sampled from a man aged 55 to 69 with non-small cell lung cancer. CDR3s include the opening cysteine and the closing phenylalanine or tryptophan. A D gene is named only where the DNA matches it firmly. Clone size is not always given. Where it is, it says once, few, many or a class for expanded clones.

clone_size | d_call | j_call | v_call | cdr3_aa | cdr3_nt
. | . | TRBJ1-5 | TRBV11-2 | CASSPTLGADTQHF | TGTGCCAGCAGCCCTACACTTGGGGCAGATACGCAGCATTTT
. | . | TRBJ2-3 | TRBV6-5 | CANSLLVGGPNTQYF | TGTGCCAACAGCCTTCTAGTGGGGGGGCCAAATACGCAGTATTTT
. | TRBD2 | TRBJ2-5 | TRBV18 | CASSLIAGRGETQYF | TGTGCCAGCTCACTTATAGCGGGAAGGGGAGAGACCCAGTACTTC
few | . | TRBJ1-4 | TRBV5-1 | CASSSGSRSNEKLFF | TGCGCCAGCAGCTCTGGCAGCAGGTCTAATGAAAAACTGTTTTTT
. | . | TRBJ2-5 | TRBV5-5 | CASSLVWGREAQYF | TGTGCCAGCAGCTTAGTGTGGGGTAGGGAGGCCCAGTACTTC
. | . | TRBJ2-6 | TRBV6-2/TRBV6-3 | CASRTDQGTDGANVLTF | TGTGCCAGCAGAACGGATCAGGGGACCGACGGGGCCAACGTCCTGACTTTC
. | TRBD1 | TRBJ1-5 | TRBV20-1 | CSARVRTGHSNQSQHF | TGCAGTGCTAGAGTTAGGACAGGCCATAGCAATCAGTCCCAGCATTTT
. | TRBD2 | TRBJ2-3 | TRBV20-1 | CCALRGTSGSGDTQYF | TGCTGTGCCCTCAGAGGGACTAGCGGGAGCGGGGATACGCAATATTTT
many | TRBD1 | TRBJ1-6 | TRBV13 | CASSFRGRNSPLHF | TGTGCCAGCAGCTTCAGGGGGCGTAATTCACCCCTCCACTTT
. | . | TRBJ2-5 | TRBV20-1 | CSALRAAGIQETQYF | TGCAGTGCCCTGAGGGCCGCCGGAATCCAAGAGACGCAGTACTTC
. | . | TRBJ1-3 | TRBV20-1 | CNARKVGARGNTIYF | TGCAATGCTAGGAAAGTAGGGGCGCGTGGAAACACCATATATTTT
. | . | TRBJ2-3 | TRBV12-3/TRBV12-4 | CASTPVGADTQYF | TGTGCCAGCACCCCCGTCGGCGCAGATACGCAGTATTTT
. | . | TRBJ1-1 | TRBV19 | CASSMYFIGTEAFF | TGTGCCAGTAGTATGTACTTTATTGGAACTGAAGCTTTCTTT
. | . | TRBJ1-5 | TRBV12-3/TRBV12-4 | CASSFRGIQPRHF | TGTGCCAGCAGTTTTAGGGGGATTCAGCCCCGGCATTTT
. | . | TRBJ2-6 | TRBV30 | CAWERSSGANVLTF | TGTGCCTGGGAGAGGAGTTCAGGGGCCAACGTCCTGACTTTC
once | TRBD1 | TRBJ2-5 | TRBV6-6 | CASGYRDRGQETQYF | TGTGCTAGCGGTTACCGGGACAGGGGGCAAGAGACCCAGTACTTC
. | TRBD2 | TRBJ2-1 | TRBV6-2/TRBV6-3 | CASIYIGGSQDEQFF | TGTGCCAGCATTTATATAGGCGGGAGCCAGGATGAGCAGTTCTTC
. | . | TRBJ2-7 | TRBV12-3/TRBV12-4 | CASSSDTTFKEYF | TGTGCCAGCAGTTCAGACACTACTTTTAAGGAGTACTTC
. | . | TRBJ1-1 | TRBV6-1 | CASSSPRATEAFF | TGTGCCAGCAGTAGTCCCAGGGCCACTGAAGCTTTCTTT
. | . | TRBJ1-2 | TRBV6-1 | CASRETVVYGYTF | TGTGCCAGCCGTGAAACAGTAGTCTATGGCTACACCTTC
. | . | TRBJ1-1 | TRBV11-2 | CASSPSRGPLRGEASF | TGTGCCAGCAGCCCCTCCAGAGGGCCATTGAGGGGTGAAGCTTCCTTT
once | . | TRBJ2-5 | TRBV23-1 | CASNPPEGQETQYF | TGCGCCAGCAATCCACCGGAGGGGCAGGAGACCCAGTACTTC